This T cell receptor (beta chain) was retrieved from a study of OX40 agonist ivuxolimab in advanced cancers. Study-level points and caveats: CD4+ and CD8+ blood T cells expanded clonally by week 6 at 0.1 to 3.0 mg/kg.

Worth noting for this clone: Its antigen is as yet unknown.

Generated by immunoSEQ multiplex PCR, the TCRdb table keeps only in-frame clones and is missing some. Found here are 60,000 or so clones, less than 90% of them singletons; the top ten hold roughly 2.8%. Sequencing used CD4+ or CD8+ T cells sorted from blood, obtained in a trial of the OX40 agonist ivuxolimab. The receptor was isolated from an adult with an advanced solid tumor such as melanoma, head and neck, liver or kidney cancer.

The CDR3 is CASLGLHENYGYTF. The DNA for the CDR3 is TGTGCCAGCTTGGGACTCCATGAAAACTATGGCTACACCTTC. The genes are TRBV2 and TRBJ1-2; TRBD1 is a possible D gene (5 bases). Germline CDR1 is SNHLY and CDR2 is FYNNEI. The V end lost 8 bases, the J end lost 2 bases, and 15 bases lay between the germline ends. The CDR3 contains 14 residues.